The clone carrying this T cell receptor beta chain has ten or more counts. What it binds is unknown. The lymph nodes were axillary draining lymph nodes from breast cancer patients. This sample is drawn from a study of breast tumors, draining lymph nodes, adjacent tissues. Overall study findings and caveats: Luminal-like breast cancer showed significantly greater tumor-nontumor repertoire similarity than basal-like breast cancer did. Compared with lymph nodes, tumors were less diverse; compared with nontumor tissue, more.

MiXCR, applied by TCRdb to the multiplex PCR reads, yields one record per CDR3 protein. The sample yields roughly 110,000 distinct CDR3 sequences, 30% seen once. V lost 4 bases and J 3 bases, leaving 16 bases between the germline ends. The CDR3 contains 15 residues. CDR1 and CDR2 from the germline V gene are SGHNT and YENEEA. The gene calls are TRBV11-3 and TRBJ2-7; TRBD1 might be the D (6 bases). The sample consisted of axillary lymph node tissue. The source of this sequence is a female donor with breast cancer. Some clones in this sample may be carry-over from other donors' samples. Here the CDR3 DNA reads TGTGCCAGCAGCTCAAAGGGGGAAACTGACTACGAGCAGTACTTC. This encodes CASSSKGETDYEQYF.